The sequence of this TCR beta chain was determined in a study of cytomegalovirus exposure and HLA in healthy donors. CDR3 length: 13 residues. The germline CDR1 and CDR2 sequences are KGHSH and LQKENI. V gave up 3 bases and J gave up 9 bases, with 14 bases separating them. Data came from immunoSEQ multiplex PCR; TCRdb stores just in-frame clones and leaves some out. The repertoire holds about 63,000 clones, with more than 70% as singletons. This clone was counted once. The receptor was isolated from a woman aged 18-29 years in good health and CMV-seronegative. This rearrangement joins TRBV18 to TRBJ2-5; D might be TRBD2 (5 bases). The sequenced sample was PBMCs. The CDR3 region has the DNA TGTGCCAGCTCACCTGCTGAGGGCCAGGCCCAGTACTTC. Its translation is CASSPAEGQAQYF.